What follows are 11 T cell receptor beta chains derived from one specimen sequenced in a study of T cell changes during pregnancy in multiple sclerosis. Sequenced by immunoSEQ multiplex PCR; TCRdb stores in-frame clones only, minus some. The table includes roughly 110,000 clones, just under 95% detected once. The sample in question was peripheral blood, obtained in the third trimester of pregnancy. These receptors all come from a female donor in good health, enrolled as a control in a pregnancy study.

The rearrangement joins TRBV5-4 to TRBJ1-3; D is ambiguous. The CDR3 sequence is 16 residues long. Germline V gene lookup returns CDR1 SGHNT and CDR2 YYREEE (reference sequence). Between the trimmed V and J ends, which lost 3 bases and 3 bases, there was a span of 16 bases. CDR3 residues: CASSSTTLDIGNTIYF. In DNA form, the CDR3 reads TGTGCCAGCAGCTCGACTACCCTCGACATTGGAAACACCATATATTTT.

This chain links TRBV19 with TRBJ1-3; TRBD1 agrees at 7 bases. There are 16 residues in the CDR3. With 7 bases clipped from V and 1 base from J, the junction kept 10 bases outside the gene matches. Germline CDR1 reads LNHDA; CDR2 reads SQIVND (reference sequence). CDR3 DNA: TGTGCCAGTACAACCTACTGGGACAGATCTGGAAACACCATATATTTT. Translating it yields CASTTYWDRSGNTIYF. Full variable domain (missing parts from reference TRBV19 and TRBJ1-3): DGGITQSPKYLFRKEGQNVTLSCEQNLNHDAMYWYRQDPGQGLRLIYYSQIVNDFQKGDIAEGYSVSREKKESFPLTVTSAQKNPTAFYLCASTTYWDRSGNTIYFGEGSWLTVV.

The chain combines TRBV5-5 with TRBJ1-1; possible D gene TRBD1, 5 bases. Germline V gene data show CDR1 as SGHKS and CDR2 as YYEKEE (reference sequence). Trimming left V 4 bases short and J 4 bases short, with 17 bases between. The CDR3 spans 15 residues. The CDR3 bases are TGTGCCAGCAGCCTGGGGCAGGGCGGTCGCACTGAAGCTTTCTTT. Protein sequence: CASSLGQGGRTEAFF.

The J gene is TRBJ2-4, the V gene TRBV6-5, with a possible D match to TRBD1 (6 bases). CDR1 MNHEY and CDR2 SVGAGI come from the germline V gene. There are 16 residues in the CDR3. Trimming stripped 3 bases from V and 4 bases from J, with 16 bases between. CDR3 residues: CASSYRQGQGKNIQYF. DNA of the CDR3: TGTGCCAGCAGTTATAGGCAGGGGCAAGGGAAAAACATTCAGTACTTC.

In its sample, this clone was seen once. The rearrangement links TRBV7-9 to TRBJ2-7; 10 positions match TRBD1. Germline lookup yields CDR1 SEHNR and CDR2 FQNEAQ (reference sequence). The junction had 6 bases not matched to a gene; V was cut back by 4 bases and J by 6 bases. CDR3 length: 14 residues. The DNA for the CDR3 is TGTGCCAGCAGCTCCGACAGGGGGCTCGGCGAGCAGTACTTC. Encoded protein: CASSSDRGLGEQYF.

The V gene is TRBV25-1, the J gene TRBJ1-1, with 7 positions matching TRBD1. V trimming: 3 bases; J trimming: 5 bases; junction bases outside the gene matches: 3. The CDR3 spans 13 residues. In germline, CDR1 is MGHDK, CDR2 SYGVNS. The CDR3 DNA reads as TGTGCCAGCAGTGACAGGGGGTTTACTGAAGCTTTCTTT. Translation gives CASSDRGFTEAFF.

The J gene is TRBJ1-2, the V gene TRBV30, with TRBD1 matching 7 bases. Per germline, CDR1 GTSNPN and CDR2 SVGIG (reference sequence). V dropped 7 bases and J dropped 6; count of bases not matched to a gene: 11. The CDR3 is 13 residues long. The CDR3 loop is CAYPKQGLNGYTF. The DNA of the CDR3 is TGTGCCTACCCAAAACAGGGGTTAAATGGCTACACCTTC. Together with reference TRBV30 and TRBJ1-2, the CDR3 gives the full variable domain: SQTIHQWPATLVQPVGSPLSLECTVEGTSNPNLYWYRQAAGRGLQLLFYSVGIGQISSEVPQNLSASRPQDRQFILSSKKLLLSDSGFYLCAYPKQGLNGYTFGSGTRLTVV.

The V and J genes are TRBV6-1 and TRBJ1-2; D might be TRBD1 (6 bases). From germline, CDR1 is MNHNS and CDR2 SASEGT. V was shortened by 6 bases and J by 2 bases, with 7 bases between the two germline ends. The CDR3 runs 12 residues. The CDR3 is CASSTGNYGYTF. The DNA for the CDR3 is TGTGCCAGCAGCACAGGGAACTATGGCTACACCTTC.

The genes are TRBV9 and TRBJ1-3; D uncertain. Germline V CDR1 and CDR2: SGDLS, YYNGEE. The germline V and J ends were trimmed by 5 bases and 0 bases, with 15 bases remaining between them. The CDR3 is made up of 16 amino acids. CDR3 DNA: TGTGCCAGCAGTCCCTACGTGGGGAGCTCTGGAAACACCATATATTTT. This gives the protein CASSPYVGSSGNTIYF.

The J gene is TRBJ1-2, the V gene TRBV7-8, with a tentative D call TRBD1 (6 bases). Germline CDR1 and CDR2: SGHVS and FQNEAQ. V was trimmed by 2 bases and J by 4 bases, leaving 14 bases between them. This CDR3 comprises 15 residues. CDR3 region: CASSLSRGIGYGYTF. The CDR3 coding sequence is TGTGCCAGCAGCTTAAGCAGGGGAATTGGCTATGGCTACACCTTC.

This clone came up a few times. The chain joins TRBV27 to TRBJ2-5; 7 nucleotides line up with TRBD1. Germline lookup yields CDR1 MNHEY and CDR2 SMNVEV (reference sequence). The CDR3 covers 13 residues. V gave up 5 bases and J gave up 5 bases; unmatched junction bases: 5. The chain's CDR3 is CASSQQGWETQYF. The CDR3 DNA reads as TGTGCCAGCAGTCAACAGGGGTGGGAGACCCAGTACTTC.